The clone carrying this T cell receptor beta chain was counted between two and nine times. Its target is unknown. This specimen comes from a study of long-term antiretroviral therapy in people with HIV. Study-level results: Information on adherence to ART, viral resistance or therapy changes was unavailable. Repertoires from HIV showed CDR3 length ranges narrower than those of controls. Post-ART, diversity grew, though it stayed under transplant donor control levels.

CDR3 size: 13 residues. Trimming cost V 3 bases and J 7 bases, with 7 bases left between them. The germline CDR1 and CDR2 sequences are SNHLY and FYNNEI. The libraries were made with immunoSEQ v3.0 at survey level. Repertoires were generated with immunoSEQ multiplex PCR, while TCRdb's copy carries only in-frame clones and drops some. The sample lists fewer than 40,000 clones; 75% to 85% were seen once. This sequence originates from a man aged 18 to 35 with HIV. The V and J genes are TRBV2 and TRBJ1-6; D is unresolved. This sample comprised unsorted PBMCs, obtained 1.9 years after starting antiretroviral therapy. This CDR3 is CASSEGGNSPLHF. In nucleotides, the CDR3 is TGTGCCAGCAGTGAGGGCGGAAATTCACCCCTCCACTTT. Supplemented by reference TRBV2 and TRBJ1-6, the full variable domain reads EPEVTQTPSHQVTQMGQEVILRCVPISNHLYFYWYRQILGQKVEFLVSFYNNEISEKSEIFDDQFSVERPDGSNFTLKIRSTKLEDSAMYFCASSEGGNSPLHFGNGTRLTVT.